This T cell receptor (beta chain) appears in the sequencing data of a study of a mutant IDH1 vaccine in newly diagnosed glioma. Across the study: Vaccination was launched 4-6 weeks after radiotherapy alone, or with temozolomide cycles.

Unmatched junction bases numbered 10, after V lost 7 bases and J lost 5 bases. The V gene's germline CDR1 is SGHDT and CDR2 YYEEEE. This CDR3 is built from 16 residues. TCRdb's copy holds only in-frame clones and misses some; the assay was immunoSEQ multiplex PCR. The table lists some 120,000 clones, about 80% of them singletons, with 5.5% in the top ten. Stated time point: week 11, during vaccination. Doses of 300 ug of mutant IDH1 20-mer peptide were given with topical imiquimod. With respect to this clone: The antigen remains undetermined.

This clonotype originated in a man aged 40-49 years with glioma. The material sequenced was PBMCs, taken from a glioma patient whose treatment included an IDH1 peptide vaccine. The rearrangement links TRBV5-6 to TRBJ2-1; the match to TRBD2 covers 12 bases. The chain's CDR3 is CASFSGTSGLNNEQFF. The DNA of the CDR3 is TGTGCCAGCTTTAGCGGGACTAGCGGGCTTAACAATGAGCAGTTCTTC.